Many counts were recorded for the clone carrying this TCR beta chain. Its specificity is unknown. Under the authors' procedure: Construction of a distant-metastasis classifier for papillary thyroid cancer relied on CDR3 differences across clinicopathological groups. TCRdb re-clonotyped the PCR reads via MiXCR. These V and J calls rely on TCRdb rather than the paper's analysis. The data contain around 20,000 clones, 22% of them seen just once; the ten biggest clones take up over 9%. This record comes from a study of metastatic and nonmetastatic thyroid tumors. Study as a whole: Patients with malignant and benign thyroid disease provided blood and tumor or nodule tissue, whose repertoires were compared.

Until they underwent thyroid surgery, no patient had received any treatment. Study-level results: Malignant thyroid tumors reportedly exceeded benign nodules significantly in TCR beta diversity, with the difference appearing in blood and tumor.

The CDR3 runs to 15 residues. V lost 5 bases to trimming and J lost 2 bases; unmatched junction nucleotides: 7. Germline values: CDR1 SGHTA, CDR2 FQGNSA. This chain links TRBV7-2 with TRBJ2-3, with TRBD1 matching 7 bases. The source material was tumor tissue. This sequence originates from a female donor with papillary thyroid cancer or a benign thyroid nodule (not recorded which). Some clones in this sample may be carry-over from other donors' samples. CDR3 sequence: CASSEDRAHTDTQYF. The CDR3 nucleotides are TGTGCCAGCAGCGAAGACAGGGCACACACAGATACGCAGTATTTT.